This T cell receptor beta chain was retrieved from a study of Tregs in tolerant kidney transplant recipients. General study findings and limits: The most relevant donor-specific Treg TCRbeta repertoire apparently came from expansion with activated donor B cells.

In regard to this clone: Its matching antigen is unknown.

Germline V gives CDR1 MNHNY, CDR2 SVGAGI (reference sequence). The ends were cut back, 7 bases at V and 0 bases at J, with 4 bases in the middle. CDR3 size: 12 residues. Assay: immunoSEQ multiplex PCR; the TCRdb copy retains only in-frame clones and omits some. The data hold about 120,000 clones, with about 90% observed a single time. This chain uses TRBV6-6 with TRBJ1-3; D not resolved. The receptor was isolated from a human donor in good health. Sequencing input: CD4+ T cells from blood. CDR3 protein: CASTGSGNTIYF. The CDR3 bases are TGTGCCAGCACAGGCTCTGGAAACACCATATATTTT.